Each of the 27 T cell receptor beta chains below was sequenced from the same sample in a study of CD8 T cells in Susac syndrome. RNA in amounts of roughly 0.45 to 1 ug was reverse transcribed with random hexamers. In TCRdb, the immunoSEQ multiplex PCR reads were re-called with MiXCR into one record per CDR3 protein. The table has about 200,000 distinct CDR3 sequences, 90% to 95% seen once. The sample was CD4+ T cells from PBMCs. The receptors stem from a human donor with multiple sclerosis.

The rearrangement links TRBV4-2 to TRBJ1-6; D remains unclear. Trimming removed 3 bases at V and 5 bases at J, with 8 bases between. The germline V gene encodes CDR1 LGHNA and CDR2 YNFKEQ. The CDR3 is made up of 14 amino acids. The CDR3 loop is CASSHAEDNSPLHF. In DNA, the CDR3 is TGTGCCAGCAGCCACGCAGAGGATAATTCACCCCTCCACTTT.

This chain uses TRBV5-4 with TRBJ1-5; no definite D call. Trimming shortened V by 6 bases and J by 5 bases, and 12 bases separated the two germline ends. The CDR3 runs 13 residues. Germline values: CDR1 SGHNT, CDR2 YYREEE (reference sequence). For the CDR3, the DNA is TGTGCCAGCACTACCTCTCCGGATCAGCCCCAGCATTTT. The encoded protein is CASTTSPDQPQHF.

The V gene is TRBV20-1, the J gene TRBJ2-7, with D uncertain. Germline V CDR1 and CDR2: DFQATT, SNEGSKA (reference sequence). Trimming removed 8 bases from V and 7 bases from J, with 24 bases in between. The CDR3 runs to 14 residues. The CDR3 nucleotides are TGCAGTTGTTTAGACCCAAGACGACCGGAAGAGCAGTACTTC. It specifies CSCLDPRRPEEQYF.

The genes are TRBV18 and TRBJ2-7; 10 bases are a match to TRBD1. Per germline, CDR1 KGHSH and CDR2 LQKENI. This CDR3 spans 15 amino acids. V lost 3 bases, J lost 4 bases, and 6 bases stayed unmatched. CDR3 loop: CASSPDRGEGYEQYF. In DNA, the CDR3 is TGTGCCAGCTCACCGGACAGGGGGGAAGGGTACGAGCAGTACTTC.

The V and J genes are TRBV24-1 and TRBJ2-7; perhaps TRBD2 as D (5 bases). The germline gives CDR1 KGHDR, CDR2 SFDVKD. The CDR3 spans 12 residues. V dropped 6 bases and J dropped 1 base, with 6 bases sitting between them. The CDR3 nucleotides are TGTGCCACCAGTCCGGGGTCCTACGAGCAGTACTTC. Translation: CATSPGSYEQYF.

J is TRBJ2-6 and V is TRBV24-1; a possible D gene is TRBD1 (7 bases). Germline V CDR1 and CDR2: KGHDR, SFDVKD. V dropped 9 bases and J dropped 0 bases, with 17 bases sitting between them. The CDR3 runs 17 residues. CDR3 sequence (DNA): TGTGCCACCGGGAGGACAGGACACTACTCTGGGGCCAACGTCCTGACTTTC. Residues: CATGRTGHYSGANVLTF.

This clonotype was detected once. CDR3 sequence (DNA): TGCGCCAGCAGCAGGGGGACCGGCACAGATACGCAGTATTTT. This encodes CASSRGTGTDTQYF. This chain joins TRBV5-1 and TRBJ2-3, with a tentative D call TRBD1 (6 bases). V gave up 4 bases and J gave up 1 base, with 10 bases separating them. The CDR3 has 14 residues. Germline V gene lookup returns CDR1 SGHRS and CDR2 YFSETQ.

The chain has TRBV27 and TRBJ1-2, with D uncertain. Trimming left V 6 bases short and J 5 bases short, with 10 bases between. From germline, CDR1 is MNHEY and CDR2 SMNVEV (reference sequence). CDR3 length equals 12 residues. CDR3 region: CASSRRGYGYTF. The CDR3 region has the DNA TGTGCCAGCAGCCGGCGAGGGTATGGCTACACCTTC.

In this sample, this clonotype turned up once. The chain joins TRBV25-1 to TRBJ2-1; no clear D gene. V was pared by 6 bases and J by 2 bases, with 17 bases between. Germline V gene data show CDR1 as MGHDK and CDR2 as SYGVNS. The CDR3 sequence is 16 residues long. CDR3 in DNA: TGTGCCAGCAGCCATTGGACCGGCCAAGCCTACAATGAGCAGTTCTTC. Protein: CASSHWTGQAYNEQFF.

The chain carries TRBV12-3 or TRBV12-4 and TRBJ1-1; D not resolved. Trimming took 1 base from V and 5 from J, leaving 17 bases between them. There are 16 residues in the CDR3. In DNA form, the CDR3 reads TGTGCCAGCAGTTTAGAGATCCACTTTAGGGCAACTGAAGCTTTCTTT. Its translation is CASSLEIHFRATEAFF.

This sequence joins TRBV7-9 and TRBJ2-3; D tentatively fits TRBD1 or TRBD2 (5 bases each). Looked up from germline, CDR1 is SEHNR and CDR2 is FQNEAQ (reference sequence). V lost 3 bases, J lost 1 base, and 8 bases lay in between. This CDR3 comprises 14 residues. In nucleotides, the CDR3 is TGTGCCAGCAGCTTCGGGACCGGCACAGATACGCAGTATTTT. This gives the protein CASSFGTGTDTQYF. Looking up the rest from reference TRBV7-9 and TRBJ2-3 gives the full variable domain: DTGVSQNPRHKITKRGQNVTFRCDPISEHNRLYWYRQTLGQGPEFLTYFQNEAQLEKSRLLSDRFSAERPKGSFSTLEIQRTEQGDSAMYLCASSFGTGTDTQYFGPGTRLTVL.

The V call is TRBV12-3 or TRBV12-4, the J call TRBJ1-2; 9 positions agree with TRBD1. This CDR3 has 13 residues. V lost 6 bases and J lost 6; bases outside the gene matches: 5. The DNA for the CDR3 is TGTGCCAGCAGGGATGGGACAGGGAATGGCTACACCTTC. Translation gives CASRDGTGNGYTF.

The rearrangement links TRBV2 to TRBJ1-2; D is perhaps TRBD1 (6 bases). This CDR3 contains 13 residues. Looked up from germline, CDR1 is SNHLY and CDR2 is FYNNEI. V shed 6 bases and J shed 2 bases, with 10 bases lying between them. This CDR3 is CASSEGVNYGYTF. The CDR3 nucleotides read TGTGCCAGCAGCGAGGGGGTAAACTATGGCTACACCTTC.

The rearrangement links TRBV20-1 to TRBJ2-5; D ambiguous. The CDR3 is made up of 12 amino acids. Germline V gives CDR1 DFQATT, CDR2 SNEGSKA (reference sequence). V was pared by 6 bases and J by 5 bases, with 13 bases between. In nucleotides, the CDR3 is TGCAGTGCAAGGGTGTTCTCGGAGACCCAGTACTTC. It is translated as CSARVFSETQYF.

This clonotype was counted once. This chain connects TRBV18 to TRBJ1-5; TRBD1 might be the D (5 bases). The germline gives CDR1 KGHSH, CDR2 LQKENI. The length of the CDR3 is 14 residues. V lost 4 bases and J 6 bases, leaving 13 bases between the germline ends. The CDR3 DNA reads TGTGCCAGCTCACTAGAGGGGAATCGTCAGCCCCAGCATTTT. This codes for CASSLEGNRQPQHF.

This clonotype has just one count. The gene calls are TRBV3-1 and TRBJ2-7; 12 bases are shared with TRBD2. The CDR3 extends over 15 amino acids. Germline V gene lookup returns CDR1 LGHDT and CDR2 YNNKEL (reference sequence). J gave up 2 bases and V 4 bases, and 3 bases lay outside the gene matches. As DNA, the CDR3 is TGTGCCAGCAGCCCGACTAGCGGGGGAGCCTACGAGCAGTACTTC. Amino acids: CASSPTSGGAYEQYF.

CDR3 DNA: TGCAGCGTTGGCAACAGGCGTTCTATACCGGAGCAGTACTTC. Protein product: CSVGNRRSIPEQYF. The V and J genes are TRBV29-1 and TRBJ2-7, with D perhaps TRBD1 (5 bases). Germline V gives CDR1 SQVTM, CDR2 ANQGSEA. Trimming removed 4 bases at V and 7 bases at J, with 20 bases between. The CDR3 has 14 residues.

This chain connects TRBV6-1 to TRBJ2-1; TRBD2 matches 13 bases. V lost 6 bases to trimming and J lost 6 bases; unmatched junction nucleotides: 2. In germline, CDR1 is MNHNS, CDR2 SASEGT. The CDR3 loop spans 14 amino acids. Here the CDR3 reads CASSRTSGGNEQFF. The CDR3 DNA reads TGTGCCAGCAGCCGGACTAGCGGGGGCAATGAGCAGTTCTTC.

The gene calls are TRBV7-9 and TRBJ2-7; D not certain. Deletions cut 5 bases from V and 7 bases from J, with 9 bases between. CDR1 is SEHNR and CDR2 is FQNEAQ in the germline V gene (reference sequence). CDR3 length equals 11 residues. DNA for the CDR3: TGTGCCAGCAGCCTCCCCGGGGAGCAGTACTTC. It is translated as CASSLPGEQYF. The full variable domain, rest sourced from reference TRBV7-9 and TRBJ2-7, is DTGVSQNPRHKITKRGQNVTFRCDPISEHNRLYWYRQTLGQGPEFLTYFQNEAQLEKSRLLSDRFSAERPKGSFSTLEIQRTEQGDSAMYLCASSLPGEQYFGPGTRLTVT.

This rearrangement joins TRBV9 to TRBJ2-5, with 9 bases matching TRBD2. With 2 bases clipped from V and 7 bases from J, the junction kept 9 bases outside the gene matches. The CDR3 runs to 15 residues. From germline, CDR1 is SGDLS and CDR2 YYNGEE. CDR3 loop: CASSVTSGLVGTQYF. CDR3 sequence (DNA): TGTGCCAGCAGCGTGACTAGCGGATTAGTAGGGACCCAGTACTTC.

This chain connects TRBV6-5 to TRBJ2-2; perhaps TRBD1 as D (6 bases). Germline V gene data show CDR1 as MNHEY and CDR2 as SVGAGI. This CDR3 comprises 15 residues. Trimming removed 7 bases from V and 5 bases from J, with 17 bases in between. CDR3 nucleotide sequence: TGTGCCAGCACCCGGCAGGGGACATCAACCGGGGAGCTGTTTTTT. This sequence encodes CASTRQGTSTGELFF.

This sequence joins TRBV2 and TRBJ2-7, with D maybe TRBD2 (6 bases). Trimming pared 7 bases from V and 4 bases from J, leaving 8 bases between. The CDR3 spans 11 residues. Germline loops: CDR1 SNHLY, CDR2 FYNNEI. CDR3 sequence: CASKEGYEQYF. CDR3 bases: TGTGCCAGCAAGGAGGGATACGAGCAGTACTTC.

The CDR3 reads CSVAGHSNQPQHF. Here the CDR3 DNA reads TGCAGCGTCGCGGGACACTCCAATCAGCCCCAGCATTTT. The chain has TRBV29-1 and TRBJ1-5, with D possibly matching TRBD1 (6 bases). Trimming shortened V by 6 bases and J by 3 bases, and 12 bases separated the two germline ends. The CDR3 length is 13 residues. CDR1 is SQVTM, CDR2 ANQGSEA, per germline.

The rearrangement joins TRBV20-1 to TRBJ2-1, with 10 bases identical to TRBD2. There are 13 residues in the CDR3. CDR1 is DFQATT, CDR2 SNEGSKA, per germline (reference sequence). The V and J ends lost 8 bases and 4 bases, in that order; junction bases with no gene match: 5. The CDR3 bases are TGCAGTCCGCTAGCGGGAGCTTACAATGAGCAGTTCTTC. This translates into CSPLAGAYNEQFF.

This chain uses TRBV6-1 with TRBJ2-7, with a possible D match to TRBD1 (6 bases). Germline CDR1 reads MNHNS; CDR2 reads SASEGT. This CDR3 contains 12 residues. The ends were cut back, 6 bases at V and 5 bases at J, with 11 bases in the middle. The CDR3 sequence: CASRRQVDEQYF. CDR3 in DNA: TGTGCCAGCAGGAGACAGGTCGACGAGCAGTACTTC.

The table lists this clonotype with a count of one. This chain joins TRBV2 and TRBJ2-3, with unresolved D. V lost 6 bases and J 3 bases, leaving 10 bases between the germline ends. Germline V gene data show CDR1 as SNHLY and CDR2 as FYNNEI. The CDR3 spans 13 residues. CDR3 protein: CASRRLLTDTQYF. In DNA form, the CDR3 reads TGTGCCAGCAGAAGACTTCTAACAGATACGCAGTATTTT.

The gene calls are TRBV10-3 and TRBJ2-2; tentative D call: TRBD2 (6 bases). V was clipped by 10 bases and J by 5 bases, with 17 bases between them. Germline V lookup: CDR1 ENHRY, CDR2 SYGVKD. The CDR3 has 14 amino acids. Here the CDR3 reads CASGQGLPTGELFF. The CDR3 DNA follows: TGTGCCAGCGGTCAGGGACTCCCGACCGGGGAGCTGTTTTTT.